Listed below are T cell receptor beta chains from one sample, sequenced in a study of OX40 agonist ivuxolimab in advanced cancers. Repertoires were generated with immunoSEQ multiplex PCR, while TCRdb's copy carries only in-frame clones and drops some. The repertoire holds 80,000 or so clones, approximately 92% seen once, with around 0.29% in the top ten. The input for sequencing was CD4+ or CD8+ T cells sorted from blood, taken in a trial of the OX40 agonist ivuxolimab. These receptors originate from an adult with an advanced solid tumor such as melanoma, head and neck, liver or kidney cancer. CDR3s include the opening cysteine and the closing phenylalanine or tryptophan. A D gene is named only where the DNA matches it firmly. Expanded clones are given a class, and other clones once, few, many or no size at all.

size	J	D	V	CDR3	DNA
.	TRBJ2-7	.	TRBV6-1	CASSERDTTYEQYF	TGTGCCAGCAGTGAAAGGGACACAACCTACGAGCAGTACTTC
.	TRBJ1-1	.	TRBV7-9	CASRSQTNTEAFF	TGTGCCAGCAGGTCTCAGACGAACACTGAAGCTTTCTTT
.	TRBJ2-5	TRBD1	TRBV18	CASSPPGDRGKETQYF	TGTGCCAGCTCACCACCCGGGGACAGGGGGAAAGAGACCCAGTACTTC
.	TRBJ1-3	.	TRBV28	CASRASGPSGNTIYF	TGTGCCAGCAGGGCGTCAGGGCCCTCTGGAAACACCATATATTTT
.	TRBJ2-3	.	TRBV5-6	CASSLVVGTDTQYF	TGTGCCAGCAGCTTGGTGGTTGGCACAGATACGCAGTATTTT
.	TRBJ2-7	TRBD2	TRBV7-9	CASSLGLASSYEQYF	TGTGCCAGCAGCCTCGGACTAGCAAGCTCCTACGAGCAGTACTTC
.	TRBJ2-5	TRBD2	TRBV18	CASSSTSGRETQYF	TGTGCCAGCTCATCGACTAGCGGGAGAGAGACCCAGTACTTC
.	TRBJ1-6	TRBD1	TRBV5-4	CASSPPGTAQDSPLHF	TGTGCCAGCAGCCCCCCCGGGACAGCCCAAGATTCACCCCTCCACTTT
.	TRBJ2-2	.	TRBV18	CASSPGVDAGELFF	TGTGCCAGCTCACCAGGGGTAGACGCCGGGGAGCTGTTTTTT
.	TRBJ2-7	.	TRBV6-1	CASIYAPSSYEQYF	TGTGCCAGCATTTATGCGCCAAGCTCCTACGAGCAGTACTTC
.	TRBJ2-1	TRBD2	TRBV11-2	CASSLVAGGLGEQFF	TGTGCCAGCAGCCTAGTAGCGGGGGGGCTCGGTGAGCAGTTCTTC
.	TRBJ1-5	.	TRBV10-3	CAISESGNQPQHF	TGTGCCATCAGTGAGTCGGGCAATCAGCCCCAGCATTTT
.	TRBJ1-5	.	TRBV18	CASSPPGLNQPQHF	TGTGCCAGCTCACCACCAGGACTCAATCAGCCCCAGCATTTT
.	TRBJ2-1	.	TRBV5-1	CASSPSDVFYNEQFF	TGCGCCAGCAGCCCGTCGGACGTTTTTTACAATGAGCAGTTCTTC
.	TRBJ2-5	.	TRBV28	CASSSLLAHETQYF	TGTGCCAGCAGTTCCCTACTAGCACACGAGACCCAGTACTTC
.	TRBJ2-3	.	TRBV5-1	CASSTDSSTDTQYF	TGCGCCAGCAGCACGGACAGTAGCACAGATACGCAGTATTTT
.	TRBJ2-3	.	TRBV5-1	CASSFVFDSSTDTQYF	TGCGCCAGCAGCTTTGTTTTTGACAGTAGCACAGATACGCAGTATTTT
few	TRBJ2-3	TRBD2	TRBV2	CASRPGLSTDTQYF	TGTGCCAGCAGACCGGGACTAAGCACAGATACGCAGTATTTT
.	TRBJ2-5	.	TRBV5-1	CASSLGAQARQETQYF	TGCGCCAGCAGCTTGGGGGCTCAGGCCCGCCAAGAGACCCAGTACTTC
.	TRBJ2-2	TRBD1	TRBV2	CASSGPGGNTGELFF	TGTGCCAGCAGCGGTCCAGGGGGCAACACCGGGGAGCTGTTTTTT
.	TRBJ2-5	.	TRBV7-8	CASSPTLRGPNGETQYF	TGTGCCAGCAGCCCTACGCTGAGGGGCCCCAACGGGGAGACCCAGTACTTC
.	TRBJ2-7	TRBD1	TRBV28	CASSLSTGQTYEQYF	TGTGCCAGCAGTCTATCGACAGGGCAAACCTACGAGCAGTACTTC
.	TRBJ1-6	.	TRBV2	CASRKEINSPLHF	TGTGCCAGCAGGAAGGAAATTAATTCACCCCTCCACTTT
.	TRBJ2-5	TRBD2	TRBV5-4	CASSHPSGGAGETQYF	TGTGCCAGCAGCCACCCTAGCGGGGGGGCCGGGGAGACCCAGTACTTC
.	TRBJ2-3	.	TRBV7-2	CASRPLGDTQYF	TGTGCCAGCAGGCCTCTCGGAGATACGCAGTATTTT
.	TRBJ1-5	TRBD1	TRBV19	CASSPGQGASQPQHF	TGTGCCAGTAGTCCAGGACAGGGGGCAAGTCAGCCCCAGCATTTT
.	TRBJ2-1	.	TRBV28	CASSPLGGGYYNEQFF	TGTGCCAGCAGCCCCTTAGGAGGGGGTTACTACAATGAGCAGTTCTTC
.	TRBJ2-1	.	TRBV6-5	CASSPPGVNEQFF	TGTGCCAGCAGTCCCCCGGGGGTCAATGAGCAGTTCTTC
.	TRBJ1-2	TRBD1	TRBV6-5	CASRPYDRVNGYTF	TGTGCCAGCAGACCTTACGACAGGGTGAATGGCTACACCTTC
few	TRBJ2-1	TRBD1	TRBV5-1	CASRLRGPSDEQFF	TGCGCCAGCAGACTCAGGGGGCCGAGCGATGAGCAGTTCTTC
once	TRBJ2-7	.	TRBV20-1	CSARQGYEQYF	TGCAGTGCCAGGCAGGGTTACGAGCAGTACTTC
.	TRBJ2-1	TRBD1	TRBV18	CASSPLGQGGNEQFF	TGTGCCAGCTCACCACTAGGACAGGGGGGGAATGAGCAGTTCTTC
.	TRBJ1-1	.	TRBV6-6	CASRPWETEAFF	TGTGCCAGCAGACCCTGGGAGACTGAAGCTTTCTTT
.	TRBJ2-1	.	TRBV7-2	CASSPPEGRGGHEQFF	TGTGCCAGCAGCCCTCCCGAGGGCCGGGGAGGTCATGAGCAGTTCTTC
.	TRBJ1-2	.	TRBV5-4	CASSPAMADYGYTF	TGTGCCAGCAGCCCCGCTATGGCGGACTATGGCTACACCTTC
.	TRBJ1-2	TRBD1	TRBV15	CATSRVRGRWVGYTF	TGTGCCACCAGCAGAGTGAGGGGGCGCTGGGTTGGCTACACCTTC
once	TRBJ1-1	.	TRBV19	CASSNRGSVNTEAFF	TGTGCCAGTAGTAACCGGGGGTCGGTGAACACTGAAGCTTTCTTT
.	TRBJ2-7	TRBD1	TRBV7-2	CASSRAETGYYEQYF	TGTGCCAGCAGCCGCGCCGAGACAGGGTACTACGAGCAGTACTTC
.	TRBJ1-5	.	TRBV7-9	CASSHLAQNQPQHF	TGTGCCAGCAGTCATTTGGCCCAGAATCAGCCCCAGCATTTT
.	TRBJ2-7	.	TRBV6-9	CASSYSDGPTYEQYF	TGTGCCAGCAGTTACTCGGACGGCCCAACCTACGAGCAGTACTTC
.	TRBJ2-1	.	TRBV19	CASSTIRDEQFF	TGTGCCAGTAGTACCATTAGAGATGAGCAGTTCTTC
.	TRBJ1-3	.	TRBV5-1	CASSPNAGGGAGNTIYF	TGCGCCAGCAGCCCCAACGCTGGAGGGGGGGCTGGAAACACCATATATTTT
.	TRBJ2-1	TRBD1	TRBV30	CAWSVRGNNEQFF	TGTGCCTGGAGTGTCAGGGGGAACAATGAGCAGTTCTTC
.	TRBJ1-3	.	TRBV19	CASSAYSGNTIYF	TGTGCCAGTAGCGCTTACTCTGGAAACACCATATATTTT
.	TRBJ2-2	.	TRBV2	CASSEEGRGTGELFF	TGTGCCAGCAGTGAAGAGGGGCGCGGCACCGGGGAGCTGTTTTTT
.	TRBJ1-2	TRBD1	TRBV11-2	CASSLDQGGNYGYTF	TGTGCCAGCAGCTTAGACCAGGGGGGGAACTATGGCTACACCTTC
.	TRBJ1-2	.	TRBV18	CASSPRQDLNYGYTF	TGTGCCAGCTCGCCTAGACAGGACCTAAACTATGGCTACACCTTC
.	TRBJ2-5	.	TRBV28	CASSLPGGMETQYF	TGTGCCAGCAGTTTACCCGGGGGCATGGAGACCCAGTACTTC
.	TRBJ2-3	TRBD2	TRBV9	CASSGLALAIQYF	TGTGCCAGCAGCGGACTAGCGTTAGCTATCCAGTATTTT
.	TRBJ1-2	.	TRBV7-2	CASSSGGAFNYGYTF	TGTGCCAGCAGCTCGGGGGGTGCCTTCAACTATGGCTACACCTTC